One sample yielded the 13 T cell receptor beta chains listed below, sequenced in a study of patients and donors after allogeneic stem cell transplantation. In TCRdb, the RT-PCR reads were re-called with MiXCR into one record per CDR3 protein. The sample lists 800,000 to 1,000,000 distinct CDR3 sequences, about a sixth occurring once. The sample was blood, either unsorted or a sorted T cell fraction (not recorded which). These TCRs come from a human donor who was either an allogeneic HSCT recipient or a stem cell or donor lymphocyte infusion donor (not recorded which). It is not recorded whose cells these are; they may come from a transplant donor.

This rearrangement joins TRBV2 to TRBJ2-1; 9 nucleotides line up with TRBD1. In germline, CDR1 is SNHLY, CDR2 FYNNEI. The CDR3 contains 15 residues. Trimming took 3 bases from V and 7 from J; bases not matched to a gene: 7. The CDR3 nucleotides are TGTGCCAGCAGTGAGAGGGTGACAGGGGGAAATGAGCAGTTCTTC. Protein sequence: CASSERVTGGNEQFF.

This clonotype has ten or more counts. The gene calls are TRBV20-1 and TRBJ1-1; no firm D call. V was shortened by 3 bases and J by 1 base, with 9 bases between the two germline ends. Per germline, CDR1 DFQATT and CDR2 SNEGSKA (reference sequence). The CDR3 runs 13 residues. CDR3 bases: TGCAGTGCTAGGGTACAGAAGAACACTGAAGCTTTCTTT. Amino acid sequence: CSARVQKNTEAFF.

V usage is TRBV7-8 and J usage is TRBJ2-7; weak D call: TRBD2 (6 bases). The CDR3 loop spans 15 amino acids. The V end lost 1 base, the J end lost 0 bases, and 10 bases lay between the germline ends. Germline assignment: CDR1 SGHVS and CDR2 FQNEAQ. In DNA, the CDR3 is TGTGCCAGCAGCTTAGGACGGGGGATCTCCTACGAGCAGTACTTC. Residues: CASSLGRGISYEQYF.

This clonotype occurred a few times. The V gene is TRBV12-3 or TRBV12-4, the J gene TRBJ2-1, with 7 bases aligning to TRBD1. The CDR3 is 15 residues long. V lost 5 bases to trimming and J lost 6 bases; unmatched junction nucleotides: 10. The CDR3 DNA reads as TGTGCCAGCAGTCTCACCGGGACAGATTCCAATGAGCAGTTCTTC. As protein: CASSLTGTDSNEQFF.

This clonotype was recorded at least ten times. The chain has TRBV12-3 or TRBV12-4 and TRBJ1-4; D unresolved. This CDR3 is built from 12 residues. V dropped 1 base and J dropped 13 bases, with 10 bases sitting between them. For the CDR3, the DNA is TGTGCCAGCAGTTTAGTTGGCCGGGGACTGTTTTTT. Its translation: CASSLVGRGLFF.

The rearrangement uses TRBV6-5 and TRBJ2-1; the match to TRBD1 covers 7 bases. After removal of 2 bases from V and 4 bases from J, the junction contained 5 bases not matched to a gene. Germline-derived CDR1 and CDR2 are MNHEY and SVGAGI. The CDR3 loop spans 15 amino acids. CDR3 region: CASSYGTETYNEQFF. In nucleotides, the CDR3 is TGTGCCAGCAGTTACGGGACAGAGACATACAATGAGCAGTTCTTC.

The CDR3 is CASDPGGNTGELFF. The CDR3 DNA follows: TGTGCCAGCGACCCGGGGGGGAACACCGGGGAGCTGTTTTTT. The rearrangement joins TRBV12-3 or TRBV12-4 to TRBJ2-2; the match to TRBD2 covers 7 bases. Trimming at V came to 8 bases and at J to 1 base, leaving 4 bases not matched to a gene. This CDR3 has 14 amino acids.

This clonotype occurred many times. The genes are TRBV12-3 or TRBV12-4 and TRBJ2-1; possibly TRBD1 for D (5 bases). The CDR3 loop spans 15 amino acids. V was pared by 1 base and J by 6 bases, with 13 bases between. CDR3 sequence reads: CASSLGTPGANEQFF. For the CDR3, the DNA is TGTGCCAGCAGTTTAGGGACCCCTGGGGCCAATGAGCAGTTCTTC.

The table lists this clonotype with a few counts. The chain combines TRBV7-2 with TRBJ1-1; the D gene is possibly TRBD1 (5 bases). Trimming took off 2 bases at V and 5 bases at J, with 15 bases between the two ends. CDR3 length equals 15 residues. Germline V CDR1 and CDR2: SGHTA, FQGNSA. The CDR3 nucleotides read TGTGCCAGCAGCTTAACGTGGAGGGGAGGGACTGAAGCTTTCTTT. Protein sequence: CASSLTWRGGTEAFF.

The chain uses TRBV2 and TRBJ1-1; D is possibly TRBD1 (5 bases). V lost 3 bases to trimming and J lost 3 bases, with 11 bases between them. The CDR3 runs to 14 residues. CDR1 and CDR2 from the germline V gene are SNHLY and FYNNEI. CDR3 bases: TGTGCCAGCAGTGATCCGGGGGGAGACACTGAAGCTTTCTTT. This sequence encodes CASSDPGGDTEAFF.

V gene TRBV5-1 combines with J gene TRBJ2-6, with 11 bases that match TRBD1. V trimming: 4 bases; J trimming: 3 bases; junction bases outside the gene matches: 6. CDR3 size: 17 residues. The germline gives CDR1 SGHRS, CDR2 YFSETQ. CDR3 in DNA: TGCGCCAGCAGCCTAGGACAGGGGGCTGGTGGGGCCAACGTCCTGACTTTC. Translating it yields CASSLGQGAGGANVLTF.

Only a few counts were recorded for this clonotype. The chain couples TRBV4-2 to TRBJ2-7, with 9 bases identical to TRBD1. J gave up 2 bases and V 1 base, and 6 bases lay outside the gene matches. The CDR3 runs 16 residues. Germline CDR1 and CDR2: LGHNA and YNFKEQ. This chain's CDR3 is CASSQGEGQGPYEQYF. The CDR3 coding sequence is TGTGCCAGCAGCCAAGGTGAAGGACAGGGGCCCTACGAGCAGTACTTC.

A few counts support this clonotype. This sequence joins TRBV4-3 and TRBJ2-2, with a tentative D call TRBD2 (5 bases). Trimming pared 0 bases from V and 7 bases from J, leaving 12 bases between. This CDR3 comprises 15 residues. Looked up from germline, CDR1 is LGHNA and CDR2 is YSLEER. The CDR3, as DNA: TGCGCCAGCAGCCAAGATCGGGAATTCTACGGGGAGCTGTTTTTT. Residues: CASSQDREFYGELFF.